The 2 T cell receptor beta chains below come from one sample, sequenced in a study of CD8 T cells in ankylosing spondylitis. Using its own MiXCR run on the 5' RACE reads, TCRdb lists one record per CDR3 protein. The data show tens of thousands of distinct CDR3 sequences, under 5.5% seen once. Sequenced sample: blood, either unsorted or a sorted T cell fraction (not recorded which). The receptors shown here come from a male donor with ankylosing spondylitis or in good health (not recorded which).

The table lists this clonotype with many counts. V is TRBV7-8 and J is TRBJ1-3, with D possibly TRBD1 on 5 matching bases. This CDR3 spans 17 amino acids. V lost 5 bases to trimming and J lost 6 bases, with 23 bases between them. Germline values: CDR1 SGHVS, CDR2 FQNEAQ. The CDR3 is CASSPQPPRQLQNTIYF. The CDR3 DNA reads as TGTGCCAGCAGCCCCCAACCCCCACGACAGCTCCAAAACACCATATATTTT.

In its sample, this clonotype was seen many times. For the CDR3, the DNA is TGCAGTGCTAGACAGGGCCTGTCCTACAATGAGCAGTTCTTC. This translates into CSARQGLSYNEQFF. This sequence joins TRBV20-1 and TRBJ2-1; D possibly corresponds to TRBD1 (5 bases). The CDR3 contains 14 residues. Between the trimmed V and J ends, which lost 2 bases and 1 base, there was a span of 9 bases. Per germline, CDR1 DFQATT and CDR2 SNEGSKA (reference sequence).